The next 31 T cell receptor beta chains were all read from a single sample in a study of T cells in women clearing cervical HPV infection. Clones were read by immunoSEQ multiplex PCR, and TCRdb kept only the in-frame ones, dropping some. The listing contains about 27,000 clones. Material for sequencing was blood buffy coat. These TCRs come from a woman aged 18 to 75 with a cervical HPV16 infection that either progressed to CIN3+ or cleared (not recorded which).

The CDR3 bases that were read are TGTGCCGGACGGAAAAGCGGCAGAATGCTGTACGAG. This sequence encodes CAGRKSGRMLYE. The CDR3 in full is CAGRKSGRMLYEQYF. This chain connects TRBV19 to TRBJ2-7, with TRBD2 as a possible D gene (5 bases). The read finishes 3 residues shy of the CDR3 end, and the germline J gene is used to complete it. CDR3 length equals 15 residues. V shed 11 bases and J shed 4 bases, with 24 bases lying between them. In germline, CDR1 is LNHDA, CDR2 SQIVND (reference sequence).

This CDR3 reads CASSLALAGHEQFF. Partial CDR3 DNA: TGCGCCAGCAGCTTGGCTCTAGCGGGACATGAG. The chain has TRBV5-1 and TRBJ2-1, with 9 nucleotides matching TRBD2. The missing CDR3 end, 3 residues past where the read stops, is filled in from the germline J gene. Germline V lookup: CDR1 SGHRS, CDR2 YFSETQ. The V segment lost 0 bases and the J segment 8 bases; nucleotides outside the gene matches: 3. The CDR3 consists of 14 residues.

In regard to this clone: From the germline J gene comes the end of the CDR3, since the read stops 3 residues before it. This sequence joins TRBV19 and TRBJ2-7; 14 bases are shared with TRBD2. The germline V gene encodes CDR1 LNHDA and CDR2 SQIVND (reference sequence). CDR3 length: 14 residues. The ends lost 6 bases at V and 4 bases at J; junction bases unmatched: 2. The part of the CDR3 DNA that was read is TGTGCCAGTAGGGGACTAGCGGGAGAATACGAG. Encoded protein: CASRGLAGEYE. The full CDR3 sequence reads CASRGLAGEYEQYF.

Note on this clone: The read ends 3 residues early relative to the CDR3; the germline J gene fills the gap. This sequence joins TRBV19 and TRBJ2-4; 7 nucleotides match TRBD1. Germline V CDR1 and CDR2: LNHDA, SQIVND (reference sequence). This CDR3 spans 14 amino acids. The sequenced part of the CDR3 DNA is TGTGCCAGTAACCTCGGGGACAGTTTCAATGGT. Protein sequence: CASNLGDSFNG. The CDR3 in full is CASNLGDSFNGQYF.

As regards this clone: The observed sequence ends 3 residues before the CDR3 terminus, with the missing tail filled in from the germline J gene. J is TRBJ2-2 and V is TRBV20-1; the match to TRBD1 covers 10 bases. V shed 6 bases, J shed 4 bases, and the junction held 2 bases outside the gene matches. The germline V gene encodes CDR1 DFQATT and CDR2 SNEGSKA (reference sequence). The CDR3 extends over 13 amino acids. Incomplete CDR3 DNA: TGCAGTGCCAGGACAGGGGGCACCGGGGAG. This gives the protein CSARTGGTGE. The entire CDR3 protein reads CSARTGGTGELFF.

By frequency, this clone is medium-sized. The read terminates 3 residues before the CDR3 end, so the remaining end is supplied by the germline J gene. This chain joins TRBV18 and TRBJ2-7, with a possible D match to TRBD2 (5 bases). The CDR3 loop spans 13 amino acids. Trimming took 3 bases from V and 2 from J, leaving 8 bases between them. In germline, CDR1 is KGHSH, CDR2 LQKENI. The CDR3 protein is CASSPETTYEQYF. Incomplete CDR3 DNA: TGTGCCAGCTCACCCGAGACTACCTACGAG.

A note on this clone: The CDR3 end is not reached by the read, which stops 3 residues before it; the germline J gene fills it in. The chain uses TRBV20-1 and TRBJ2-3; 7 nucleotides agree with TRBD2. This CDR3 has 14 residues. Germline CDR1 is DFQATT and CDR2 is SNEGSKA (reference sequence). V lost 0 bases to trimming and J lost 6 bases; unmatched junction nucleotides: 6. The CDR3 loop reads CSARDSGGSDTQYF. The part of the CDR3 DNA that was read is TGCAGTGCTAGAGATTCTGGCGGGAGTGATACG.

A word on this clone: The CDR3 goes on 3 residues after the read ends, and that part is filled in from the germline J gene. The genes are TRBV4-1 and TRBJ1-1; maybe TRBD1 (5 bases). The CDR3 runs to 13 residues. Per germline, CDR1 MGHRA and CDR2 YSYEKL. The CDR3 spells CASSQLTQGVAFF. The CDR3 bases that were read are TGCGCCAGCAGCCAACTTACCCAGGGCGTA.

Concerning this clone itself: The missing CDR3 end, 3 residues past where the read stops, is filled in from the germline J gene. The V and J genes are TRBV7-2 and TRBJ2-1; the D gene is possibly TRBD2 (6 bases). Germline loops: CDR1 SGHTA, CDR2 FQGNSA. The CDR3 is 15 residues long. V lost 5 bases, J lost 4 bases, and 15 bases lay in between. The covered CDR3 bases are TGTGCCAGCAGCCGTATGGTAGCGGATTACAATGAG. Its translation: CASSRMVADYNE. Given in full, the CDR3 is CASSRMVADYNEQFF.

Remarks on this clone: The read stops 3 residues short of the end of the CDR3; the missing end is completed from the germline J gene. V and J are TRBV29-1 and TRBJ2-2; 7 bases agree with TRBD1. The CDR3 consists of 15 residues. Germline assignment: CDR1 SQVTM and CDR2 ANQGSEA. The CDR3 region is CSARQGSSGANVLFF. CDR3 DNA (partial): TGCAGCGCAAGACAGGGCTCCTCTGGGGCCAACGTG.

As concerns this clone: The read ends 3 residues before the CDR3 terminus; that terminus is restored from the germline J gene. The gene calls are TRBV7-9 and TRBJ1-4; D is undetermined. CDR1 and CDR2 from the germline V gene are SEHNR and FQNEAQ (reference sequence). The CDR3 contains 15 residues. The CDR3 region is CASTSQWADNSPLFF. CDR3 DNA, as far as it was read: TGTGCCAGCACCTCACAGTGGGCAGATAATTCACCA.

A note on this clone: The DNA ends 3 residues before the CDR3 does, and the rest of the CDR3 is filled in from the germline J gene. The chain has TRBV10-2 and TRBJ1-4; 7 bases map to TRBD1. This CDR3 has 12 amino acids. CDR1 WSHSY and CDR2 SAAADI come from the germline V gene. The sequenced part of the CDR3 DNA is TGCGCCAGCAGTGAGTCCACAGGGGAA. Translating gives CASSESTGE. The CDR3 in full is CASSESTGELFF.

Points on this clone: The sequence runs out 3 residues before the end of the CDR3; the remainder is reconstructed from the germline J gene. This rearrangement joins TRBV2 to TRBJ1-5; D is unclear. The CDR3 is made up of 15 amino acids. Trimming stripped 6 bases from V and 0 bases from J, with 12 bases between. Germline V gene sequence: CDR1 SNHLY, CDR2 FYNNEI. The covered CDR3 bases are TGTGCCAGCAGGACCGGGTTATATAGCAATCAGCCC. Translation gives CASRTGLYSNQP. The whole CDR3 protein reads CASRTGLYSNQPQHF.

As regards this clone: From the germline J gene comes the end of the CDR3, since the read stops 3 residues before it. The chain recombines TRBV28 with TRBJ2-1; D may be TRBD1 (6 bases). This CDR3 is built from 14 residues. The V gene lost 8 bases and the J gene lost 7 bases, with 18 bases spanning the gap. Germline V gene data show CDR1 as MDHEN and CDR2 as SYDVKM. This CDR3 reads CASRQGLELNEQFF. The sequenced CDR3 bases are TGTGCCAGCCGCCAGGGGTTAGAGTTAAATGAG.

Concerning this clone itself: The read terminates 3 residues ahead of where the CDR3 ends, so the germline J gene completes it. The chain employs TRBV27 and TRBJ2-1, with 7 bases identical to TRBD2. CDR1 is MNHEY and CDR2 is SMNVEV in the germline V gene (reference sequence). The CDR3 spans 15 residues. Trimming removed 2 bases from V and 7 bases from J; junction bases left unmatched: 8. This CDR3 is CASSLGLADLNEQFF. The covered CDR3 bases are TGTGCCAGCAGTTTAGGGCTAGCGGACCTAAATGAG.

On this clone itself: Read sequence stops 3 residues before the CDR3 end, and the germline J gene provides the missing end. The V gene is TRBV20-1, the J gene TRBJ2-7; 9 bases agree with TRBD1. Per germline, CDR1 DFQATT and CDR2 SNEGSKA (reference sequence). This CDR3 region has 14 residues. V shed 6 bases and J 1 base; nucleotides not matched to a gene: 7. The sequenced part of the CDR3 DNA is TGCAGTGCAAGAATGGGGACAGGGTCCTACGAG. This codes for CSARMGTGSYE. The CDR3 reads in full as CSARMGTGSYEQYF.

Note on this clone: The read comes to an end 3 residues before the CDR3 does, leaving the germline J gene to fill in the end. The V gene is TRBV5-4, the J gene TRBJ1-1; 10 bases are shared with TRBD1. This CDR3 spans 16 amino acids. J lost 1 base, V lost 7 bases, and 10 bases had no gene match. The V gene's germline CDR1 is SGHNT and CDR2 YYREEE (reference sequence). The CDR3 spells CASSSRDRGPNTEAFF. The sequenced CDR3 bases are TGTGCCAGCTCATCCCGGGACAGGGGTCCGAACACTGAA.

To note about this clone: Coverage ceases 3 residues before the CDR3 finishes, and the germline J gene fills in the end. The chain employs TRBV20-1 and TRBJ1-1; D is perhaps TRBD1 (6 bases). CDR3 size: 15 residues. CDR1 is DFQATT, CDR2 SNEGSKA, per germline (reference sequence). Trimming pared 1 base from V and 3 bases from J, leaving 15 bases between. Incomplete CDR3 DNA: TGCAGTGCTAGAGTGTCGGGGGGGGCTGACACTGAA. Protein product: CSARVSGGADTE. In full, the CDR3 reads CSARVSGGADTEAFF.

Concerning this clone: The CDR3 extends 3 residues past the end of the read, so its final part is completed from the germline J gene. V usage is TRBV30 and J usage is TRBJ1-4; 8 nucleotides match TRBD1. The CDR3 is made up of 14 amino acids. Trimming took 1 base from V and 6 from J; bases not matched to a gene: 4. CDR1 and CDR2 (germline): GTSNPN, SVGIG (reference sequence). The covered CDR3 bases are TGTGCCTGGAGTGGAACAGGGGGATATGAAAAA. Translated, it gives CAWSGTGGYEK. The full CDR3 is CAWSGTGGYEKLFF.

As for this clone: The read falls 3 residues short of the CDR3 end, and the missing part is taken from the germline J gene. This sequence joins TRBV20-1 and TRBJ2-6; 8 bases agree with TRBD1. Germline assignment: CDR1 DFQATT and CDR2 SNEGSKA (reference sequence). The CDR3 has 14 amino acids. Trimming removed 4 bases from V and 4 bases from J; junction bases left unmatched: 3. CDR3 in amino acids: CSATDRGGANVLTF. The DNA read from the CDR3 is TGCAGTGCTACCGACAGGGGAGGGGCCAACGTC.

In the case of this clone: The CDR3 end is not reached by the read, which stops 3 residues before it; the germline J gene fills it in. V and J are TRBV19 and TRBJ1-2, with a tentative D call TRBD1 (6 bases). The CDR3 has 16 amino acids. V was cut by 1 base and J by 4 bases, with 16 bases left in between. Germline V gene data show CDR1 as LNHDA and CDR2 as SQIVND (reference sequence). CDR3: CASSIGFNIQGYGYTF. The CDR3 DNA, read in part, is TGTGCCAGTAGTATAGGTTTTAATATACAGGGCTATGGC.

On this clone itself: The observed sequence ends 3 residues before the CDR3 terminus, with the missing tail filled in from the germline J gene. V gene TRBV30 combines with J gene TRBJ2-7; weak D call: TRBD1 (6 bases). The germline gives CDR1 GTSNPN, CDR2 SVGIG (reference sequence). Trimming removed 3 bases at V and 0 bases at J, with 9 bases between. CDR3 size: 13 residues. The CDR3 loop is CAWRRGSSYEQYF. The sequenced CDR3 bases are TGTGCCTGGAGGAGGGGGAGCTCCTACGAG.

In regard to this clone: The CDR3 extends 3 residues past the end of the read, so its final part is completed from the germline J gene. The rearrangement links TRBV11-3 to TRBJ1-1; D is unclear. Germline-derived CDR1 and CDR2 are SGHNT and YENEEA. Trimming took off 5 bases at V and 1 base at J, with 11 bases between the two ends. The CDR3 totals 14 residues. The CDR3 bases that were read are TGTGCCAGCAGCACCCGGACTGGGAACACTGAA. Amino acids: CASSTRTGNTE. The full-length CDR3 reads as CASSTRTGNTEAFF.

Of note for this clone: The read ends 3 residues before the CDR3 terminus; that terminus is restored from the germline J gene. The V call is TRBV9, the J call TRBJ2-5, with 8 bases identical to TRBD2. This CDR3 spans 15 amino acids. Germline loops: CDR1 SGDLS, CDR2 YYNGEE. V trimming: 2 bases; J trimming: 2 bases; junction bases outside the gene matches: 5. The part of the CDR3 DNA that was read is TGTGCCAGCAGCGTTGGTAGCGGGATTCAAGAGACC. It specifies CASSVGSGIQET. The entire CDR3 protein is CASSVGSGIQETQYF. Complete variable domain (other parts from reference TRBV9 and TRBJ2-5): DSGVTQTPKHLITATGQRVTLRCSPRSGDLSVYWYQQSLDQGLQFLIQYYNGEERAKGNILERFSAQQFPDLHSELNLSSLELGDSALYFCASSVGSGIQETQYFGPGTRLLVL.

The CDR3 region is CASSGNRVLGYTF. CDR3 DNA (partial): TGTGCCAGCAGCGGAAACAGGGTGCTCGGC. V usage is TRBV5-4 and J usage is TRBJ1-2, with D tentatively TRBD1 (6 bases). The read halts 3 residues ahead of the CDR3 end, with the missing end drawn from the germline J gene. This CDR3 has 13 amino acids. From germline, CDR1 is SGHNT and CDR2 YYREEE (reference sequence).

A note on this clone: Coverage ceases 3 residues before the CDR3 finishes, and the germline J gene fills in the end. The chain has TRBV5-1 and TRBJ1-2; 9 bases map to TRBD1. The CDR3 is 14 residues long. The V gene end was trimmed by 0 bases and the J gene end by 6 bases; junction bases not matched to a gene: 3. In germline, CDR1 is SGHRS, CDR2 YFSETQ. The CDR3 region is CASSLGRDRDGYTF. The DNA read from the CDR3 is TGCGCCAGCAGCTTGGGCCGGGACAGGGATGGC.

The CDR3 loop reads CASSLALWGQGKNSPLFF. CDR3 bases read: TGTGCCAGCAGCTTAGCTCTTTGGGGACAGGGAAAAAATTCACCA. The chain employs TRBV7-6 and TRBJ1-4, with 9 bases matching TRBD1. The CDR3 extends 3 residues past the end of the read, so its final part is completed from the germline J gene. This CDR3 is built from 18 residues. CDR1 is SGHVS, CDR2 FNYEAQ, per germline.

As for this clone: The read ends 3 residues shy of where the CDR3 ends; the end is completed using the germline J gene. The rearrangement joins TRBV30 to TRBJ2-3; 8 nucleotides align to TRBD2. In germline, CDR1 is GTSNPN, CDR2 SVGIG (reference sequence). The CDR3 loop spans 19 amino acids. Here the CDR3 reads CAWSNRGGAGFLRNQPQYF. The sequenced part of the CDR3 DNA is TGTGCCTGGAGTAACCGGGGGGGGGCCGGGTTTTTAAGGAATCAGCCG.

For this clone: The read terminates 3 residues ahead of where the CDR3 ends, so the germline J gene completes it. The chain joins TRBV18 to TRBJ1-1; D may be TRBD1 (5 bases). CDR1 and CDR2 (germline): KGHSH, LQKENI. CDR3 length: 16 residues. CDR3 loop: CASSPPVRQSQETAFF. The DNA read from the CDR3 is TGTGCCAGCTCACCACCGGTCCGACAGTCCCAAGAGACA.

With respect to this clone: The read is 3 residues too short to cover the CDR3 end, so that end is filled in from the germline J gene. J is TRBJ2-7 and V is TRBV12-5, with a tentative D call TRBD2 (5 bases). CDR3 length: 14 amino acids. Trimming cost V 6 bases and J 1 base, with 13 bases left between them. Per the germline V gene, CDR1 is LGHNT and CDR2 is FRNRAP. The covered CDR3 bases are TGTGCTAGTGGCCCCGTTCGGACTTCCTACGAG. This gives the protein CASGPVRTSYE. The whole CDR3 is CASGPVRTSYEQYF.

Notes on this clone: The read terminates 3 residues before the CDR3 end, so the remaining end is supplied by the germline J gene. The chain carries TRBV7-3 and TRBJ2-3; 13 bases agree with TRBD2. The V gene end was trimmed by 4 bases and the J gene end by 2 bases; junction bases not matched to a gene: 6. Per germline, CDR1 SGHTA and CDR2 FQGTGA. The CDR3 sequence is 17 residues long. CDR3 DNA (partial): TGTGCCAGCAGCTCTCGACTAGCGGGAGGACCCACAGATACG. Residues: CASSSRLAGGPTDT. The CDR3 reads in full as CASSSRLAGGPTDTQYF.